A selection of T cell receptor beta chains follows, all from one sample in a study of T cell changes during pregnancy in multiple sclerosis. Sequencing used immunoSEQ multiplex PCR; TCRdb keeps in-frame clones, though not all of them. The repertoire includes tens of thousands of clones, about nine tenths of them detected once, and around 0.27% sits in the top ten. The specimen was CD4+ T cells from peripheral blood mononuclear cells, collected in the second trimester of pregnancy. The receptors come from a female donor with multiple sclerosis, enrolled in a pregnancy study. CDR3s include the opening cysteine and the closing phenylalanine or tryptophan. D genes are given only for firm matches. The size field is filled for only some rows; it gives once, few, many or a size class.

CDR3 DNA: TGTGCCAGCAGTTACTACGGCACTGAAGCTTTCTTT
CDR3 protein: CASSYYGTEAFF
D gene: -
clone size: -
J gene: TRBJ1-1
V gene: TRBV6-5

CDR3 DNA: TGCGCCAGCAGCCAAGATGCGGACTACTATGGCTACACCTTC
CDR3 protein: CASSQDADYYGYTF
D gene: -
clone size: -
J gene: TRBJ1-2
V gene: TRBV4-1

CDR3 DNA: TGTGCCTGGAGTTCGGGACAGGGAAATTCACCCCTCCACTTT
CDR3 protein: CAWSSGQGNSPLHF
D gene: TRBD1
clone size: -
J gene: TRBJ1-6
V gene: TRBV30

CDR3 DNA: TGCAGTGCTAGAGGTAACTACGAGCAGTACTTC
CDR3 protein: CSARGNYEQYF
D gene: -
clone size: -
J gene: TRBJ2-7
V gene: TRBV20-1

CDR3 DNA: TGTGCCAGCAGCTATGGAGCGGGGGGGCCCGAGGAGACCCAGTACTTC
CDR3 protein: CASSYGAGGPEETQYF
D gene: TRBD2
clone size: -
J gene: TRBJ2-5
V gene: TRBV7-3

CDR3 DNA: TGTGCCAGCAGCACCGATGGACAGGGGGCAGAAGATACGCAGTATTTT
CDR3 protein: CASSTDGQGAEDTQYF
D gene: TRBD1
clone size: once
J gene: TRBJ2-3
V gene: TRBV9

CDR3 DNA: TGTGCCAGCAGTTCAAGTGGACAGGTTGGTCAGCCCCAGCATTTT
CDR3 protein: CASSSSGQVGQPQHF
D gene: TRBD1
clone size: once
J gene: TRBJ1-5
V gene: TRBV27

CDR3 DNA: TGCGCCAGCAGCTCTAGGGGCCAAAGCTCCTACGAGCAGTACTTC
CDR3 protein: CASSSRGQSSYEQYF
D gene: -
clone size: -
J gene: TRBJ2-7
V gene: TRBV5-1

CDR3 DNA: TGTGCCAGCAGAGTGACAGGGATGCCCCAGGTTGAGCAGTTCTTC
CDR3 protein: CASRVTGMPQVEQFF
D gene: TRBD1
clone size: -
J gene: TRBJ2-1
V gene: TRBV6-1

CDR3 DNA: TGCGCCAGCAGGCCCCGGGCGGGGGGAAGCAATGAGCAGTTCTTC
CDR3 protein: CASRPRAGGSNEQFF
D gene: TRBD2
clone size: -
J gene: TRBJ2-1
V gene: TRBV23-1

CDR3 DNA: TGTGCCAGTAGTATCGGTGGAGGGCAAGAGACCCAGTACTTC
CDR3 protein: CASSIGGGQETQYF
D gene: -
clone size: -
J gene: TRBJ2-5
V gene: TRBV19

CDR3 DNA: TGTGCCAGCAGTTCCGGGGGACAGTTTTATGGCTACACCTTC
CDR3 protein: CASSSGGQFYGYTF
D gene: TRBD1
clone size: -
J gene: TRBJ1-2
V gene: TRBV6-5

CDR3 DNA: TGTGCCAGTAGGGGAGGTGGCAGGCATGCAACTAATGAAAAACTGTTTTTT
CDR3 protein: CASRGGGRHATNEKLFF
D gene: -
clone size: few
J gene: TRBJ1-4
V gene: TRBV19

CDR3 DNA: TGTGCCAGCTGCTCCTCGAGCTCCTACAATGAGCAGTTCTTC
CDR3 protein: CASCSSSSYNEQFF
D gene: -
clone size: -
J gene: TRBJ2-1
V gene: TRBV6-1

CDR3 DNA: TGTGCCAGCAGTTACGACAGGGCCTATGGCTACACCTTC
CDR3 protein: CASSYDRAYGYTF
D gene: TRBD1
clone size: -
J gene: TRBJ1-2
V gene: TRBV6-5

CDR3 DNA: TGTGCCAGCAGTCGGACTAGCGGGGTCCAAGAGACCCAGTACTTC
CDR3 protein: CASSRTSGVQETQYF
D gene: TRBD2
clone size: -
J gene: TRBJ2-5
V gene: TRBV6-6

CDR3 DNA: TGTGCCAGCAGCTCAGGGCCGCAGTACCAAGAGACCCAGTACTTC
CDR3 protein: CASSSGPQYQETQYF
D gene: -
clone size: -
J gene: TRBJ2-5
V gene: TRBV28

CDR3 DNA: TGTGCCAGCAGCTCTACTAGCGGGGGCACAGATACGCAGTATTTT
CDR3 protein: CASSSTSGGTDTQYF
D gene: TRBD2
clone size: -
J gene: TRBJ2-3
V gene: TRBV5-4

CDR3 DNA: TGTGCCAGCAGCCCAGACACTGGCACTGAAGCTTTCTTT
CDR3 protein: CASSPDTGTEAFF
D gene: -
clone size: -
J gene: TRBJ1-1
V gene: TRBV5-4

CDR3 DNA: TGTGCCAGTAGGCCAGGAACAGGTCGGGACTATGGCTACACCTTC
CDR3 protein: CASRPGTGRDYGYTF
D gene: -
clone size: -
J gene: TRBJ1-2
V gene: TRBV19

CDR3 DNA: TGTGCCAGTAGTATAACTCAGCGACAGGGGATATTAGCCAAAAACATTCAGTACTTC
CDR3 protein: CASSITQRQGILAKNIQYF
D gene: TRBD1
clone size: once
J gene: TRBJ2-4
V gene: TRBV19

CDR3 DNA: TGTGCCAGCAGCCAAGGGACAGACCGTGAAGCTTTCTTT
CDR3 protein: CASSQGTDREAFF
D gene: -
clone size: -
J gene: TRBJ1-1
V gene: TRBV4-2

CDR3 DNA: TGTGCCAGCAGTAGCAGGGGGGTAAAGACTGAAGCTTTCTTT
CDR3 protein: CASSSRGVKTEAFF
D gene: TRBD1
clone size: -
J gene: TRBJ1-1
V gene: TRBV6-5

CDR3 DNA: TGTGCCAGCAGCCCGGACAGACACTCCTATAATTCACCCCTCCACTTT
CDR3 protein: CASSPDRHSYNSPLHF
D gene: -
clone size: -
J gene: TRBJ1-6
V gene: TRBV5-4

CDR3 DNA: TGTGCCAGCTCACCGCCGGGGGGGCTAGGAATTCAGCCCCAGCATTTT
CDR3 protein: CASSPPGGLGIQPQHF
D gene: -
clone size: -
J gene: TRBJ1-5
V gene: TRBV18

CDR3 DNA: TGTGCCACCCGGCGGTCGGGGGACACCGGGGAGCTGTTTTTT
CDR3 protein: CATRRSGDTGELFF
D gene: -
clone size: once
J gene: TRBJ2-2
V gene: TRBV11-1

CDR3 DNA: TGTGCCAGTAGTATCCGACAGGGGAATCAGCCCCAGCATTTT
CDR3 protein: CASSIRQGNQPQHF
D gene: TRBD1
clone size: -
J gene: TRBJ1-5
V gene: TRBV19

CDR3 DNA: TGCAGCGTTGCCATGACAGCTGCGACCTACGAGCAGTACTTC
CDR3 protein: CSVAMTAATYEQYF
D gene: -
clone size: -
J gene: TRBJ2-7
V gene: TRBV29-1

CDR3 DNA: TGTGCCAGCTCACCACCAAGGACAGGGAAAATGAACACTGAAGCTTTCTTT
CDR3 protein: CASSPPRTGKMNTEAFF
D gene: TRBD1
clone size: -
J gene: TRBJ1-1
V gene: TRBV18

CDR3 DNA: TGTGCCAGCAGCTTAGCCAGGACAGTGAACACTGAAGCTTTCTTT
CDR3 protein: CASSLARTVNTEAFF
D gene: -
clone size: -
J gene: TRBJ1-1
V gene: TRBV7-9

CDR3 DNA: TGTGCCAGCAGCGCCTTACTAGCACGTGACGAGCAGTACTTC
CDR3 protein: CASSALLARDEQYF
D gene: -
clone size: -
J gene: TRBJ2-7
V gene: TRBV5-6

CDR3 DNA: TGTGCCAGCAGTGACGGGACAGGGGGCACAGATACGCAGTATTTT
CDR3 protein: CASSDGTGGTDTQYF
D gene: TRBD1
clone size: -
J gene: TRBJ2-3
V gene: TRBV6-4

CDR3 DNA: TGTGCCAGCAGTGCTCCGGGACAGGGGTTGAGGAATCAGCCCCAGCATTTT
CDR3 protein: CASSAPGQGLRNQPQHF
D gene: TRBD1
clone size: once
J gene: TRBJ1-5
V gene: TRBV6-1

CDR3 DNA: TGCGCCAGCAGCCATGTGGGACAGGGATGGTCTGAAGCTTTCTTT
CDR3 protein: CASSHVGQGWSEAFF
D gene: TRBD1
clone size: few
J gene: TRBJ1-1
V gene: TRBV4-1

CDR3 DNA: TGTGCCAGCAGGGCTGGACAGAATAGCAATCAGCCCCAGCATTTT
CDR3 protein: CASRAGQNSNQPQHF
D gene: -
clone size: -
J gene: TRBJ1-5
V gene: TRBV2

CDR3 DNA: TGTGCCAGCAGCCGGGGGGTGGTGGGGCAAGAGACCCAGTACTTC
CDR3 protein: CASSRGVVGQETQYF
D gene: TRBD2
clone size: once
J gene: TRBJ2-5
V gene: TRBV6-1

CDR3 DNA: TGTGCCAGCAGTCAAGCGGGGGGCCGCTACACCTTC
CDR3 protein: CASSQAGGRYTF
D gene: -
clone size: -
J gene: TRBJ1-2
V gene: TRBV6-5

CDR3 DNA: TGCGCCAGCAGCACCGGGACAGGCCCCGGGTACTTC
CDR3 protein: CASSTGTGPGYF
D gene: TRBD1
clone size: -
J gene: TRBJ2-4
V gene: TRBV5-1

CDR3 DNA: TGTGCCAGCTCACCGCCGCACAGGGCCGGCGAGGGCTACACCTTC
CDR3 protein: CASSPPHRAGEGYTF
D gene: -
clone size: -
J gene: TRBJ1-2
V gene: TRBV18

CDR3 DNA: TGTGCCAGCCTTTCCCTACTAGCGGGGGTTACCGGGGAGCTGTTTTTT
CDR3 protein: CASLSLLAGVTGELFF
D gene: TRBD2
clone size: -
J gene: TRBJ2-2
V gene: TRBV27

CDR3 DNA: TGTGCCACCAGCAGAGGGGGGGAGAGGGAGACCCAGTACTTC
CDR3 protein: CATSRGGERETQYF
D gene: -
clone size: -
J gene: TRBJ2-5
V gene: TRBV15

CDR3 DNA: TGTGCCAGCGGATACAGGGGCGGCGAGCAGTACTTC
CDR3 protein: CASGYRGGEQYF
D gene: TRBD1
clone size: once
J gene: TRBJ2-7
V gene: TRBV27

CDR3 DNA: TGTGCCATCAGTGACCCAAGTTTCAGTCCCGGGGCCAACGTCCTGACTTTC
CDR3 protein: CAISDPSFSPGANVLTF
D gene: -
clone size: -
J gene: TRBJ2-6
V gene: TRBV10-3

CDR3 DNA: TGTGCCATCAGCCCGGGGTGGGTCAATGAGCAGTTCTTC
CDR3 protein: CAISPGWVNEQFF
D gene: -
clone size: -
J gene: TRBJ2-1
V gene: TRBV10-3

CDR3 DNA: TGCGCCAGCAGTATTCCCCTGCCGGGGGACTACAATGAGCAGTTCTTC
CDR3 protein: CASSIPLPGDYNEQFF
D gene: -
clone size: -
J gene: TRBJ2-1
V gene: TRBV5-1

CDR3 DNA: TGTGCCAGCAGTTTGAGGGGGACAGCTTACACTGAAGCTTTCTTT
CDR3 protein: CASSLRGTAYTEAFF
D gene: TRBD1
clone size: -
J gene: TRBJ1-1
V gene: TRBV27

CDR3 DNA: TGTGCCAGCAGCTGGGGAGGAGGACCTAACTATGGCTACACCTTC
CDR3 protein: CASSWGGGPNYGYTF
D gene: -
clone size: -
J gene: TRBJ1-2
V gene: TRBV7-9

CDR3 DNA: TGTGCCAGCAGCAAACCAGGACAGGGTCTCTCGGGCTACACCTTC
CDR3 protein: CASSKPGQGLSGYTF
D gene: TRBD1
clone size: -
J gene: TRBJ1-2
V gene: TRBV7-9

CDR3 DNA: TGTGCCAGCAGTAAAAACAGTTCTCCTAACTATGGCTACACCTTC
CDR3 protein: CASSKNSSPNYGYTF
D gene: -
clone size: few
J gene: TRBJ1-2
V gene: TRBV6-1

CDR3 DNA: TGTGCCAGCAGCGTGACTAGCGGGACCGCCTACAATGAGCAGTTCTTC
CDR3 protein: CASSVTSGTAYNEQFF
D gene: TRBD2
clone size: -
J gene: TRBJ2-1
V gene: TRBV9

CDR3 DNA: TGTGCCAGCAGCCCGACTAGGAACCAAGAGACCCAGTACTTC
CDR3 protein: CASSPTRNQETQYF
D gene: -
clone size: -
J gene: TRBJ2-5
V gene: TRBV7-9

CDR3 DNA: TGTGCCAGCAGTTCTCAACAGGGGGCCCATGGCTACACCTTC
CDR3 protein: CASSSQQGAHGYTF
D gene: TRBD1
clone size: -
J gene: TRBJ1-2
V gene: TRBV27

CDR3 DNA: TGTGCCAGCAGCCAAGTGTTCGCAGATACGCAGTATTTT
CDR3 protein: CASSQVFADTQYF
D gene: -
clone size: once
J gene: TRBJ2-3
V gene: TRBV14

CDR3 DNA: TGTGCCAGCAGTTATGTGAGCTCCTACAATGAGCAGTTCTTC
CDR3 protein: CASSYVSSYNEQFF
D gene: -
clone size: -
J gene: TRBJ2-1
V gene: TRBV6-5

CDR3 DNA: TGTGCCAGCAGCTTGGAACAGGGGCGATGGGGACCCCTCCACTTT
CDR3 protein: CASSLEQGRWGPLHF
D gene: TRBD1
clone size: -
J gene: TRBJ1-6
V gene: TRBV5-6

CDR3 DNA: TGTGCCAGCTCACTCCCATTCATGAACACTGAAGCTTTCTTT
CDR3 protein: CASSLPFMNTEAFF
D gene: -
clone size: -
J gene: TRBJ1-1
V gene: TRBV18

CDR3 DNA: TGTGCCAGCAGTACTAACCTAAGACCGATAACAGATACGCAGTATTTT
CDR3 protein: CASSTNLRPITDTQYF
D gene: -
clone size: -
J gene: TRBJ2-3
V gene: TRBV25-1

CDR3 DNA: TGTGCCATCTCTCCCCGGACAGGGGGTGACACTGAAGCTTTCTTT
CDR3 protein: CAISPRTGGDTEAFF
D gene: TRBD1
clone size: -
J gene: TRBJ1-1
V gene: TRBV10-3

CDR3 DNA: TGTGCCAGCAGTGTCAGGGAAGGGGGCGAGCAGTACTTC
CDR3 protein: CASSVREGGEQYF
D gene: -
clone size: -
J gene: TRBJ2-7
V gene: TRBV6-1